The 3 T cell receptor beta chains reported below all come from one sample, sequenced in a study of cytomegalovirus exposure and HLA in healthy donors. The study ran its PCR with 60 Vbeta and 13 Jbeta primers. TCRdb's copy holds only in-frame clones and misses some; the assay was immunoSEQ multiplex PCR. The sample lists about 190,000 clones, 81% occurring once. The specimen was PBMCs. The receptors were gathered from a man in his forties in good health and CMV-seropositive.

The chain uses TRBV5-1 and TRBJ2-2, with D perhaps TRBD1 (5 bases). Per germline, CDR1 SGHRS and CDR2 YFSETQ. This CDR3 region has 15 residues. Trimming removed 0 bases from V and 5 bases from J, with 11 bases in between. Written as DNA, the CDR3 is TGCGCCAGCAGCTTGGAAGGGGCAGGGACCGGGGAGCTGTTTTTT. Encoded protein: CASSLEGAGTGELFF.

The rearrangement uses TRBV19 and TRBJ2-5, with TRBD2 matching 8 bases. This CDR3 has 14 amino acids. Losses at the gene ends were 4 bases for V and 5 bases for J; bases not matched to a gene: 6. Germline V gene data show CDR1 as LNHDA and CDR2 as SQIVND (reference sequence). The CDR3 DNA reads as TGTGCCAGTAGTACAGCGGGAGCTGCGGAGACCCAGTACTTC. It translates to CASSTAGAAETQYF. Complete variable domain (other parts from reference TRBV19 and TRBJ2-5): DGGITQSPKYLFRKEGQNVTLSCEQNLNHDAMYWYRQDPGQGLRLIYYSQIVNDFQKGDIAEGYSVSREKKESFPLTVTSAQKNPTAFYLCASSTAGAAETQYFGPGTRLLVL.

V is TRBV5-6 and J is TRBJ2-1, with a possible D match to TRBD2 (7 bases). V was cut by 4 bases and J by 7 bases, with 18 bases left in between. CDR1 and CDR2 from the germline V gene are SGHDT and YYEEEE. The CDR3 sequence is 15 residues long. The CDR3 sequence: CASSLPGLRGNEQFF. The CDR3 DNA reads as TGTGCCAGCAGCCTACCGGGACTAAGGGGGAATGAGCAGTTCTTC. Together with reference TRBV5-6 and TRBJ2-1, the CDR3 gives the full variable domain: DAGVTQSPTHLIKTRGQQVTLRCSPKSGHDTVSWYQQALGQGPQFIFQYYEEEERQRGNFPDRFSGHQFPNYSSELNVNALLLGDSALYLCASSLPGLRGNEQFFGPGTRLTVL.